The present T cell receptor (delta chain) was sequenced within a study of gamma-delta chains in newborns, infants, children. Study background: Innate gammadelta T cells reportedly expand polyclonally right after birth, driven by microbial exposure, per the title.

The CDR3 consists of 15 residues. Germline V gene lookup returns CDR1 GEAIGNYY and CDR2 EKD. This clone was seen a handful of times. A far larger clone is just one base off, so this is likely a read error. This sample also contains other DNA sequences that code for the same CDR3. TCRdb re-processed the reads using CATT. The repertoire holds more than 2,000 delta-chain clones, with approximately 1% as singletons. This TCR was recovered from a child who was a newborn, infant or young child, either healthy, febrile or measles-vaccinated (not recorded which). Sequencing input: blood. The chain combines TRDV2 with TRDJ1; 11 nucleotides align to TRDD3. The CDR3 sequence is CACDLLGDNGDKLIF. The CDR3, as DNA: TGTGCATGTGACCTACTGGGGGATAATGGCGATAAACTCATCTTT.